This TCR beta chain emerged from a study of blood T cells in healthy people across ages. The overall study: Capture via template switching afforded approximately one barcoded beta molecule per two T cells. Study-wide results and limits: There were more naive CD4+ cells and higher diversity in long-lived donors than in aged donors. CMV status of donors was unknown, possibly confounding expanded clonotype changes.

The use of a sample-barcoded 5' primer and a J-beta primer mix characterized a second PCR of about 7 to 12 cycles. TCRdb reprocessed the 5' RACE reads via MiXCR and lists one record per CDR3 protein. The sample contains hundreds of thousands of distinct CDR3 sequences, more than 40% of which appear only once. This clonotype was seen more than once but under ten times. Its specificity is unknown. The V gene lost 3 bases and the J gene lost 4 bases, with 13 bases spanning the gap. The CDR3 is 14 residues long. Germline assignment: CDR1 MNHNS and CDR2 SASEGT. There were at least 5 micrograms of total RNA extracted from every sample.

The gene calls are TRBV6-1 and TRBJ2-7; possibly TRBD1 or TRBD2 for D (6 bases each). Sequenced: blood. The clonotype comes from a man in his fifties or sixties in good health. CDR3 DNA sequence: TGTGCCAGCAGTGAGCAAGGGGGAGGATACGAGCAGTACTTC. Translation: CASSEQGGGYEQYF.